This T cell receptor (beta chain) comes out of a study of Graves' ophthalmopathy and Graves' hyperthyroidism. Ten or more counts support this clonotype. As yet, its antigen is unknown. Certain patients were not enrolled. These were patients with other autoimmune diseases, uncontrolled infections, pregnancy or lactation. The CDR3 length is 16 residues. Trimming took 3 bases from V and 0 from J; bases not matched to a gene: 7. CDR1 and CDR2 (germline): MNHNS, SASEGT. Overall study findings and caveats: Ophthalmopathy progression was predicted with around 71% sensitivity and roughly 74% specificity. Sensitivity reached just under 90% and specificity roughly 82% for a 13-signature model separating ophthalmopathy from stable hyperthyroidism.

Beta-chain TCR CDR3 regions were amplified from RNA transcripts. The first round was an RT-PCR with HTBI primers, and the second round was a multiplex PCR. MiXCR, run by TCRdb on the multiplex PCR reads, gives a single entry per CDR3 protein. The sample shows more than 300,000 distinct CDR3 sequences, roughly 14% of them seen only once. The receptor comes from a woman between 18 and 30 years old with stable Graves' hyperthyroidism. This chain uses TRBV6-1 with TRBJ2-7; 8 bases fit TRBD2. What was sequenced was peripheral blood. The CDR3 DNA is TGTGCCAGCAGTGAGGTGGCGGGGGGACTCTCCTACGAGCAGTACTTC. Translating it yields CASSEVAGGLSYEQYF.